This TCR beta chain was sequenced for a study of blood T cell repertoires in COVID-19. Study in general: In each case, the material was cDNA or gDNA derived from T cells, B-cell-depleted T cells, or PBMCs.

In the authors' methods: Quantification of nucleated cells was approximated via reference gene primer amplification. Produced via immunoSEQ multiplex PCR; TCRdb's table is partial and in-frame only. Clone size and V and J calls were adopted from that table, with D and trimming inferred from the DNA. The table records 190,000 or so clones, 86% of them present only once. This CDR3 comprises 16 residues. Germline lookup yields CDR1 LGHDT and CDR2 YNNKEL (reference sequence). With V trimmed by 5 bases and J by 0 bases, 8 bases remained unmatched. The V call is TRBV3-1 (or the pseudogene TRBV3-2), the J call TRBJ1-2, with 8 bases identical to TRBD1. The sequenced material came from PBMCs or T cells enriched from blood (not recorded which). The clonotype was recovered from a woman younger than 45 who had been exposed to COVID-19. The CDR3 bases are TGTGCCAGCAGCTCCTTTCCGGGACAGGCTAACTATGGCTACACCTTC. This encodes CASSSFPGQANYGYTF.